These 25 T cell receptor beta chains share one sample of origin, sequenced in a study of blood T cells in healthy people across ages. A sample-barcoded 5' primer and a J-beta primer mix were used in a second PCR of roughly 7 to 11 cycles. TCRdb used MiXCR to reprocess the 5' RACE reads, holding one entry per CDR3 protein. Found here are 920,000 or so distinct CDR3 sequences, roughly 45% of them singletons; the top ten hold under 20%. Sequencing was done on a sample of blood. The receptors stem from a woman in her sixties in good health.

CDR3 in amino acids: CASSLRRGSSYNEQFF. Written as DNA, the CDR3 is TGTGCCAGCAGTTTAAGACGCGGGAGCTCCTACAATGAGCAGTTCTTC. The chain carries TRBV27 and TRBJ2-1; TRBD2 matches 7 bases. Germline loops: CDR1 MNHEY, CDR2 SMNVEV (reference sequence). The trim removed 2 bases at V and 0 bases at J, leaving 4 bases unmatched. The CDR3 extends over 16 amino acids.

This clonotype was found a few times. V and J are TRBV27 and TRBJ2-5; 7 nucleotides align to TRBD1. With 9 bases clipped from V and 5 bases from J, the junction kept 12 bases outside the gene matches. CDR3 length: 14 amino acids. In germline, CDR1 is MNHEY, CDR2 SMNVEV (reference sequence). CDR3 in amino acids: CARNMRTGHETQYF. CDR3 bases: TGTGCCAGAAACATGAGGACAGGTCATGAGACCCAGTACTTC.

V and J are TRBV7-6 and TRBJ2-7; weak D call: TRBD1 (6 bases). Germline V lookup: CDR1 SGHVS, CDR2 FNYEAQ. V lost 4 bases and J 0 bases, leaving 10 bases between the germline ends. The length of the CDR3 is 14 residues. CDR3: CASSSGVSSYEQYF. The CDR3 region has the DNA TGTGCCAGCAGCTCAGGGGTTAGCTCCTACGAGCAGTACTTC. Using reference TRBV7-6 and TRBJ2-7 for the parts outside the CDR3, the full variable domain is GAGVSQSPRYKVTKRGQDVALRCDPISGHVSLYWYRQALGQGPEFLTYFNYEAQQDKSGLPNDRFSAERPEGSISTLTIQRTEQRDSAMYRCASSSGVSSYEQYFGPGTRLTVT.

The J gene is TRBJ2-5, the V gene TRBV20-1, with a possible D match to TRBD1 (5 bases). This CDR3 has 13 amino acids. Germline assignment: CDR1 DFQATT and CDR2 SNEGSKA (reference sequence). Trimming left V 0 bases short and J 11 bases short, with 16 bases between. This CDR3 reads CSAREQALDRQYF. CDR3 nucleotides: TGCAGTGCTAGAGAACAGGCCCTCGATAGGCAGTACTTC.

The table lists this clonotype with many counts. This rearrangement joins TRBV7-2 to TRBJ2-7; 12 bases match TRBD2. J gave up 2 bases and V 6 bases, and 5 bases lay outside the gene matches. CDR1 is SGHTA, CDR2 FQGNSA, per germline. The CDR3 is 15 residues long. The CDR3 DNA follows: TGTGCCAGCAGTGCACTAGCGGGAGGCCCCTACGAGCAGTACTTC. It translates to CASSALAGGPYEQYF.

V usage is TRBV27 and J usage is TRBJ2-5; 13 bases align to TRBD2. Trimming took 6 bases from V and 5 from J; bases not matched to a gene: 15. Germline V gene lookup returns CDR1 MNHEY and CDR2 SMNVEV (reference sequence). This CDR3 region has 18 residues. CDR3 region: CASSYLTSGRPSAETQYF. CDR3 nucleotides: TGTGCCAGCAGCTACCTGACTAGCGGGAGGCCCAGTGCCGAGACCCAGTACTTC.

This chain uses TRBV29-1 with TRBJ2-1; 7 bases align to TRBD1. This CDR3 is built from 11 residues. Per germline, CDR1 SQVTM and CDR2 ANQGSEA. The junction had 5 bases not matched to a gene; V was cut back by 7 bases and J by 8 bases. DNA for the CDR3: TGCAGCGCCTACAGGGGCTATGAGCAGTTCTTC. Protein sequence: CSAYRGYEQFF.

This chain uses TRBV3-1 with TRBJ1-2; 8 nucleotides line up with TRBD1. Germline trimming cut 5 bases from V and 0 bases from J; bases unmatched to any gene: 8. Germline V gene sequence: CDR1 LGHDT, CDR2 YNNKEL (reference sequence). The CDR3 length is 16 residues. In DNA form, the CDR3 reads TGTGCCAGCAGCGCCCGGACAGGGATGGCTAACTATGGCTACACCTTC. Its translation is CASSARTGMANYGYTF.

This clonotype was detected only a few times. This chain connects TRBV10-2 to TRBJ2-7; TRBD2 agrees at 7 bases. Per germline, CDR1 WSHSY and CDR2 SAAADI. J lost 2 bases, V lost 2 bases, and 6 bases had no gene match. The CDR3 covers 15 residues. The CDR3 DNA follows: TGCGCCAGCAGTGAGCTGGCTAGCGGCCCCTACGAGCAGTACTTC. Translating it yields CASSELASGPYEQYF.

J is TRBJ1-2 and V is TRBV7-9, with 9 nucleotides matching TRBD1. J lost 7 bases, V lost 5 bases, and 5 bases had no gene match. The CDR3 totals 13 residues. Germline V gene data show CDR1 as SEHNR and CDR2 as FQNEAQ (reference sequence). CDR3: CASSPETGGGYTF. CDR3 bases: TGTGCCAGCAGCCCCGAGACAGGGGGTGGCTACACCTTC.

Of note for this clonotype: This clone may be a read error of a much larger clone one base away. The gene calls are TRBV27 and TRBJ1-1; TRBD1 might be the D (5 bases). Germline-derived CDR1 and CDR2 are MNHEY and SMNVEV (reference sequence). This CDR3 region has 14 residues. The CDR3 nucleotides read TGTGTCAGCAGTACCCGACAGAAAAACACTGAAGCTTTCTTT. This gives the protein CVSSTRQKNTEAFF.

This clonotype was counted between two and nine times. The genes are TRBV2 and TRBJ1-5, with D tentatively TRBD1 (5 bases). The germline gives CDR1 SNHLY, CDR2 FYNNEI. V was shortened by 8 bases and J by 1 base, with 12 bases between the two germline ends. This CDR3 spans 14 amino acids. For the CDR3, the DNA is TGTGCCAGCTTAGGGGATACGAGCAATCAGCCCCAGCATTTT. Residues: CASLGDTSNQPQHF.

The chain is built from TRBV7-3 and TRBJ1-2; tentative D call: TRBD1 (5 bases). Deletions cut 0 bases from V and 6 bases from J, with 14 bases between. The CDR3 totals 15 residues. Germline lookup yields CDR1 SGHTA and CDR2 FQGTGA. The CDR3 bases are TGTGCCAGCAGCTTAACGTTCGGGGCGCGAGATGGCTACACCTTC. It encodes CASSLTFGARDGYTF.

This chain uses TRBV29-1 with TRBJ2-1; D possibly corresponds to TRBD1 (5 bases). The CDR3 consists of 12 residues. Between the trimmed V and J ends, which lost 4 bases and 5 bases, there was a span of 9 bases. From germline, CDR1 is SQVTM and CDR2 ANQGSEA. The CDR3 region has the DNA TGCAGCGTTGCACAACAGGACAATGAGCAGTTCTTC. The encoded protein is CSVAQQDNEQFF.

This clonotype was observed a few times. The chain carries TRBV11-2 and TRBJ2-4; possible D gene TRBD1, 6 bases. Germline V gives CDR1 SGHAT, CDR2 FQNNGV. There are 15 residues in the CDR3. V dropped 4 bases and J dropped 6 bases, with 16 bases sitting between them. The CDR3 sequence is CASSSPHRAGNIQYF. CDR3 bases: TGTGCCAGCAGCTCACCCCACAGGGCAGGAAACATTCAGTACTTC.

This chain uses TRBV7-9 with TRBJ2-3; D is perhaps TRBD1 or TRBD2 (5 bases each). The CDR3 runs 16 residues. V gave up 6 bases and J gave up 0 bases, with 16 bases separating them. In germline, CDR1 is SEHNR, CDR2 FQNEAQ (reference sequence). CDR3 in amino acids: CASSRTGGPSTDTQYF. The CDR3 DNA reads as TGTGCCAGCAGTCGTACTGGGGGACCCAGCACAGATACGCAGTATTTT.

This clonotype was recorded a few times. This chain uses TRBV27 with TRBJ1-2; D unresolved. The length of the CDR3 is 13 residues. Germline lookup yields CDR1 MNHEY and CDR2 SMNVEV (reference sequence). Trimming shortened V by 5 bases and J by 4 bases, and 11 bases separated the two germline ends. CDR3 sequence reads: CASSVGRLYGYTF. The CDR3 DNA reads TGTGCCAGCAGTGTAGGCCGGCTCTATGGCTACACCTTC.

This sequence joins TRBV9 and TRBJ2-1; tentatively, D is TRBD1 or TRBD2 (7 bases each). CDR1 is SGDLS, CDR2 YYNGEE, per germline. The CDR3 runs to 15 residues. V was clipped by 6 bases and J by 8 bases, with 21 bases between them. The CDR3 sequence is CASKGRGGDSDEQFF. In DNA, the CDR3 is TGTGCCAGCAAGGGCAGGGGGGGAGACAGCGATGAGCAGTTCTTC. Together with reference TRBV9 and TRBJ2-1, the CDR3 gives the full variable domain: DSGVTQTPKHLITATGQRVTLRCSPRSGDLSVYWYQQSLDQGLQFLIQYYNGEERAKGNILERFSAQQFPDLHSELNLSSLELGDSALYFCASKGRGGDSDEQFFGPGTRLTVL.

The chain couples TRBV6-4 to TRBJ2-1, with D possibly called TRBD1 or TRBD2 (5 bases each). The CDR3 runs to 14 residues. Germline V lookup: CDR1 MRHNA, CDR2 SNTAGT. V dropped 4 bases and J dropped 10 bases, with 17 bases sitting between them. For the CDR3, the DNA is TGTGCCAGCAGTGCCACTCCCTGGGGGTGGGAGCAGTTCTTC. Protein product: CASSATPWGWEQFF.

With respect to this clonotype: This may be a read error: a much more frequent sequence differs by one nucleotide. This chain links TRBV4-1 with TRBJ2-5; 7 bases map to TRBD1. The CDR3 is 15 residues long. Germline CDR1 MGHRA, CDR2 YSYEKL. CDR3 protein: CTSSQEEGGRETQYF. CDR3 in DNA: TGCACCAGCAGCCAAGAGGAAGGGGGCCGTGAGACCCAGTACTTC.

This clonotype was counted a single time. J is TRBJ2-3 and V is TRBV5-6; 9 nucleotides match TRBD2. Germline-derived CDR1 and CDR2 are SGHDT and YYEEEE. This CDR3 contains 16 residues. V was pared by 2 bases and J by 2 bases, with 6 bases of the junction left unmatched. CDR3 nucleotide sequence: TGTGCCAGCAGCTTTCTAGCGGGGCCCTCCACAGATACGCAGTATTTT. This encodes CASSFLAGPSTDTQYF.

A note on this clonotype: Being one base from a much bigger clone, this may be a read error. The chain links TRBV7-3 to TRBJ2-3; 7 bases are shared with TRBD2. CDR1 and CDR2 (germline): SGHTA, FQGTGA. The CDR3 extends over 15 amino acids. The CDR3 sequence is CAGSPSGASTDTQYF. Written as DNA, the CDR3 is TGTGCCGGCAGCCCTAGCGGAGCTAGCACAGATACGCAGTATTTT.

This clonotype was seen just once. The J gene is TRBJ2-7, the V gene TRBV6-2 or TRBV6-3; D is unclear. Germline V gene data show CDR1 as MNHEY and CDR2 as SVGEGT. CDR3 length: 15 residues. Trimming shortened V by 0 bases and J by 5 bases, and 14 bases separated the two germline ends. CDR3 nucleotide sequence: TGTGCCAGCAGTTACTCCCTCGAACTCCAAAACGAGCAGTACTTC. Translated, it gives CASSYSLELQNEQYF.

This sequence joins TRBV29-1 and TRBJ2-7; D unresolved. Near its end, the DNA agrees better with TRBJ2-5, so the J call may be wrong. Per the germline V gene, CDR1 is SQVTM and CDR2 is ANQGSEA. The CDR3 has 11 residues. CDR3 in DNA: TGCAGCGTTGGTCACAGCAAGACCCAGTACTTC. The encoded protein is CSVGHSKTQYF.

The sample holds a few counts of this clonotype. The chain couples TRBV12-3 or TRBV12-4 to TRBJ2-4, with D perhaps TRBD1 or TRBD2 (7 bases each). The closer fit of TRBJ2-7 to the DNA end suggests the J call may be wrong. This CDR3 spans 13 amino acids. The CDR3 is CASSIQGEGEQYF. In DNA form, the CDR3 reads TGTGCCAGCAGTATCCAGGGGGAGGGCGAGCAGTACTTC.